This T cell receptor beta chain was identified in a study of T cells after yellow fever vaccination. Study-level information: The SMART-Seq v4 Ultra Low Input method served to prepare the low-cell-number fractions.

This CDR3 region has 13 residues. Germline CDR1 is MGHRA and CDR2 is YSYEKL. V lost 4 bases, J lost 3 bases, and 3 bases stayed unmatched. In this sample, this clonotype turned up many times. TCRdb recomputed calls from the 5' RACE reads with MiXCR, one row per CDR3 protein. The sample yields roughly 50,000 distinct CDR3 sequences, roughly 7.3% seen once. The gene calls are TRBV4-1 and TRBJ2-7, with 7 bases that match TRBD1. The origin of this receptor is a man between 18 and 29 years old who received the YFV17D yellow fever vaccine. The sample here was CD8+ T cells sorted from PBMCs, taken around 14 days after the first yellow fever vaccination. The CDR3 is CASSPTGNYEQYF. In DNA, the CDR3 is TGCGCCAGCAGCCCGACAGGGAACTACGAGCAGTACTTC.